Listed below are T cell receptor beta chains from one sample, sequenced in a study of CD8+ T cells in alopecia areata. The method was immunoSEQ multiplex PCR; TCRdb's version includes in-frame clones alone and lacks a portion of them. The sample has over 120,000 clones; roughly 53% are singletons. The starting material was CD4+ T cells sorted from blood, obtained at week 0. These receptors all stem from a human donor with alopecia areata. Both conserved end residues are part of each CDR3. A D gene is named only where the DNA matches it firmly. The listing skips clone size in some rows; elsewhere it reads once, few, many or a size class.

abundance	v_gene	d_gene	j_gene	CDR3aa	CDR3nt
.	TRBV29-1	TRBD1	TRBJ1-2	CSVGLDRGGYGYTF	TGCAGCGTCGGCCTCGACAGGGGGGGATATGGCTACACCTTC
.	TRBV7-2	TRBD1	TRBJ1-2	CASTQQGFGYTF	TGTGCCAGCACCCAACAGGGGTTTGGCTACACCTTC
.	TRBV4-3	TRBD1	TRBJ2-3	CASSYWTGGTQYF	TGCGCCAGCAGCTACTGGACAGGGGGAACGCAGTATTTT
.	TRBV2	.	TRBJ2-7	CASSDPSYEQYF	TGTGCCAGCAGTGATCCTTCCTACGAGCAGTACTTC
.	TRBV11-1	.	TRBJ1-1	CASSFTSYTEAFF	TGTGCCAGCAGCTTCACCTCGTACACTGAAGCTTTCTTT
.	TRBV5-6	.	TRBJ1-4	CASSLPGASNEKLFF	TGTGCCAGCAGCTTGCCCGGGGCTTCTAATGAAAAACTGTTTTTT
few	TRBV18	.	TRBJ1-5	CASSPGTGLSNQPQHF	TGTGCCAGCTCACCAGGGACGGGACTCAGCAATCAGCCCCAGCATTTT
.	TRBV7-9	.	TRBJ2-5	CASSLDWEETQYF	TGTGCCAGCAGCTTGGATTGGGAAGAGACCCAGTACTTC
.	TRBV7-2	.	TRBJ1-5	CASSLGRSNQPQHF	TGTGCCAGCAGCTTAGGTCGTAGCAATCAGCCCCAGCATTTT
.	TRBV18	TRBD2	TRBJ2-5	CASSSQASGQETQYF	TGTGCCAGCTCTTCGCAGGCTAGCGGACAAGAGACCCAGTACTTC
.	TRBV29-1	.	TRBJ1-1	CSVGPGPIIRNTEAFF	TGCAGCGTCGGACCGGGCCCCATCATAAGGAACACTGAAGCTTTCTTT
.	TRBV7-2	.	TRBJ1-2	CASSSPDGRVGYTF	TGTGCCAGCAGCTCGCCGGACGGCCGGGTCGGCTACACCTTC
.	TRBV29-1	.	TRBJ1-2	CSVPGNYGYTF	TGCAGCGTTCCGGGTAACTATGGCTACACCTTC
.	TRBV7-2	TRBD1	TRBJ1-5	CASSPRTGLYSNQPQHF	TGTGCCAGCAGCCCTCGGACAGGGCTCTATAGCAATCAGCCCCAGCATTTT
.	TRBV5-1	TRBD2	TRBJ2-7	CASSLIAGHSYEQYF	TGCGCCAGCAGCTTGATAGCGGGGCATTCCTACGAGCAGTACTTC
.	TRBV30	.	TRBJ2-1	CAWSVGQGWNEQFF	TGTGCCTGGAGTGTAGGGCAGGGGTGGAATGAGCAGTTCTTC
medium-sized	TRBV7-9	.	TRBJ1-1	CASSPPQRNTEAFF	TGTGCCAGCAGCCCTCCCCAGAGGAACACTGAAGCTTTCTTT
.	TRBV23-1	.	TRBJ2-2	CASSQHTGELFF	TGCGCCAGCAGTCAGCACACCGGGGAGCTGTTTTTT